The 10 T cell receptor beta chains in this list originate from one sample, sequenced in a study of blood T cell repertoires in COVID-19. This table comes from immunoSEQ multiplex PCR, and its TCRdb copy is limited to in-frame clones, with some not included. The profile shows about 170,000 clones, more than 70% of them singletons. Sequencing used PBMCs or T cells enriched from blood (not recorded which). The receptors were sampled from a woman aged 45-65 years in a cohort exposed to, infected with or recovered from COVID-19 (not recorded which).

This chain connects TRBV11-2 to TRBJ1-1, with 8 bases lining up with TRBD1. Germline loops: CDR1 SGHAT, CDR2 FQNNGV. The trim removed 1 base at V and 5 bases at J, leaving 3 bases unmatched. The CDR3 is 14 residues long. The CDR3 coding sequence is TGTGCCAGCAGCTTAGGCGACAGGGGAACTGAAGCTTTCTTT. It specifies CASSLGDRGTEAFF.

The chain links TRBV6-5 to TRBJ2-7, with TRBD1 identical over 8 bases. CDR1 is MNHEY and CDR2 is SVGAGI in the germline V gene. CDR3 length equals 15 residues. Unmatched junction bases numbered 9, after V lost 2 bases and J lost 6 bases. CDR3 loop: CASSYDGQGSGEQYF. As DNA, the CDR3 is TGTGCCAGCAGTTACGACGGACAGGGCAGCGGCGAGCAGTACTTC.

This clone was observed once. The J gene is TRBJ2-5, the V gene TRBV7-9; TRBD2 matches at 11 bases. V lost 2 bases to trimming and J lost 2 bases; unmatched junction nucleotides: 7. The CDR3 extends over 17 amino acids. CDR1 is SEHNR and CDR2 is FQNEAQ in the germline V gene (reference sequence). CDR3 loop: CASSLWRLAGGQETQYF. CDR3 bases: TGTGCCAGCAGCTTATGGAGGTTAGCGGGAGGGCAAGAGACCCAGTACTTC.

This clone has a count of ten or more. This chain connects TRBV11-3 to TRBJ2-7, with 9 bases aligning to TRBD1. The CDR3 spans 15 residues. CDR1 and CDR2 (germline): SGHNT, YENEEA. The J segment lost 6 bases and the V segment lost 5 bases, leaving 11 bases of the junction unmatched. CDR3 bases: TGTGCCAGCAGCCTCAACAGGGGGCAATCGAGCGAGCAGTACTTC. Its protein is CASSLNRGQSSEQYF.

The gene calls are TRBV28 and TRBJ2-3, with 10 bases identical to TRBD2. Trimming at V came to 4 bases and at J to 9 bases, leaving 10 bases not matched to a gene. Looked up from germline, CDR1 is MDHEN and CDR2 is SYDVKM. The CDR3 sequence is 15 residues long. The CDR3 loop is CASSSLAGGQDTQYF. The DNA of the CDR3 is TGTGCCAGCAGTTCCTTAGCGGGGGGTCAGGACACGCAGTATTTT.

This chain connects TRBV5-6 to TRBJ2-3; D uncertain. In germline, CDR1 is SGHDT, CDR2 YYEEEE. CDR3 length: 11 amino acids. Trimming took 3 bases from V and 9 from J, leaving 8 bases between them. The DNA of the CDR3 is TGTGCCAGCAGCTCCATCGGGACGCAGTATTTT. It yields the protein CASSSIGTQYF.

This clone has only one observation. The chain employs TRBV4-1 and TRBJ2-7; 8 positions agree with TRBD2. Germline CDR1 is MGHRA and CDR2 is YSYEKL. This CDR3 is built from 16 residues. V lost 0 bases, J lost 4 bases, and 8 bases stayed unmatched. The CDR3 DNA reads as TGCGCCAGCAGCCAAGATACGAGCGGGAGAATTTACGAGCAGTACTTC. Translated: CASSQDTSGRIYEQYF.

The sample holds one count of this clone. CDR3: CSASRQPTNEKLFF. The CDR3 coding sequence is TGCAGTGCTAGTAGACAGCCAACTAATGAAAAACTGTTTTTT. The V gene is TRBV20-1, the J gene TRBJ1-4, with a weak D call TRBD1 (5 bases). The CDR3 extends over 14 amino acids. V was shortened by 3 bases and J by 0 bases, with 8 bases between the two germline ends. CDR1 and CDR2 from the germline V gene are DFQATT and SNEGSKA (reference sequence).

Only one count was recorded for this clone. The chain employs TRBV7-6 and TRBJ2-6; the match to TRBD1 covers 8 bases. This CDR3 has 18 residues. Germline V gene lookup returns CDR1 SGHVS and CDR2 FNYEAQ. V lost 5 bases to trimming and J lost 2 bases; unmatched junction nucleotides: 11. In DNA form, the CDR3 reads TGTGCCAGCAGCACCCACGACAGGGGCTCAACTGGGGCCAACGTCCTGACTTTC. Its protein product is CASSTHDRGSTGANVLTF.

The V and J genes are TRBV6-6 and TRBJ2-7, with 9 bases matching TRBD2. Germline V gene lookup returns CDR1 MNHNY and CDR2 SVGAGI (reference sequence). This CDR3 spans 13 amino acids. V shed 7 bases, J shed 2 bases, and the junction held 3 bases outside the gene matches. This CDR3 reads CASNLAGTYEQYF. CDR3 nucleotide sequence: TGTGCCAGCAACCTAGCGGGAACCTACGAGCAGTACTTC.